A selection of T cell receptor beta chains follows, all from one sample in a study of shared clonotypes between healthy human individuals. The table came from immunoSEQ multiplex PCR; TCRdb's copy has only in-frame clones and leaves some out. The table lists some 2 million clones, 95% of them singletons. The specimen was naive CD4+ T cells sorted from blood. The source of these receptors is a man aged 18 to 35 in good health. The conserved cysteine and the conserved F or W are not part of the CDR3 here.

>TRBJ1-2|TRBV19|15
ASNPPRGGPIGHGYT
>TRBJ2-3|TRBV5-4|14
ASSLRLALSTDTQY
>TRBJ1-2|TRBV14|13
ASSQRGSLNYGYT
>TRBJ2-6|TRBV5-6|17
ASSSSGTGGMAGANVLT
>TRBJ2-6|TRBV6-5|13
ASSASGSGANVLT
>TRBJ2-1|TRBV7-2|13
ASSTGSSSIDEQF
>TRBJ2-7|TRBV10-3|12
AIRRTGTSYEQY
>TRBJ1-6|TRBV25-1|14
ASKSVGTGENSPLH
>TRBJ2-7|TRBV5-4|12
ASSTTGDTYEQY
>TRBJ1-2|TRBV7-2|13
ASSLARQGFYGYT
>TRBJ2-1|TRBV13|12
ASSKDRRVNEQF
>TRBJ2-7|TRBV19|17
ATILSPLAGGSRSYEQY
>TRBJ2-7|TRBV6-6|9
ASSPGGEQY
>TRBJ1-2|TRBV30|16
AWSVPAGGVIANYGYT
>TRBJ2-1|TRBV7-8|11
ASSLGQTITKF
>TRBJ2-2|TRBV7-2|11
ASNLLDTGELF
>TRBJ1-1|TRBV9|15
ASSALTGETLNTEAF
>TRBJ1-2|TRBV9|12
ASSVDPENYGYT
>TRBJ1-1|TRBV7-6|11
ASRIGENTEAF
>TRBJ1-2|TRBV5-1|13
ASSLGQGDIGGYT
>TRBJ1-5|TRBV19|13
ASSITLYSNQPQH
>TRBJ2-3|TRBV2|12
ASNAGGRIDTQY
>TRBJ2-6|TRBV27|12
ASSTSSGANVLT
>TRBJ1-2|TRBV19|13
ASSIDLRGRGGYT
>TRBJ2-2|TRBV11-3|10
ASSSDRGELF
>TRBJ1-6|TRBV6-1|13
ASIHPGRTDSPLH
>TRBJ2-3|TRBV5-1|13
ASSSLAGLTDTQY
>TRBJ2-7|TRBV6-6|14
ASIPGPLWGSYEQY
>TRBJ1-2|TRBV5-1|13
ASSLSDRGLYGYT
>TRBJ2-2|TRBV18|11
ASSPGLAGELF
>TRBJ2-1|TRBV30|10
AWSSRELEQF
>TRBJ2-3|TRBV29-1|11
SIGQGAGDTQY
>TRBJ2-2|TRBV11-2|13
ASSFRAGVPGELF
>TRBJ2-7|TRBV7-2|14
ASSLRAPTQPTEQY
>TRBJ2-5|TRBV9|13
ASSVARQGGETQY
>TRBJ1-2|TRBV29-1|8
SVDDYGYT
>TRBJ2-7|TRBV6-1|13
ASSEAWDRSYEQY
>TRBJ2-7|TRBV5-4|13
ASSWDPGQGGEQY
>TRBJ2-1|TRBV5-1|15
ASSADRKLSSYNEQF
>TRBJ2-5|TRBV4-3|14
ASSQEMAGGGGTQY
>TRBJ2-1|TRBV13|13
ASSGFISAYNEQF
>TRBJ2-7|TRBV5-1|12
ASSLEGILGEQY
>TRBJ2-7|TRBV7-9|12
ASSLDRNFGEQY
>TRBJ2-1|TRBV19|12
ASSPDGIYNEQF
>TRBJ2-3|TRBV29-1|12
SVTGSGGADTQY